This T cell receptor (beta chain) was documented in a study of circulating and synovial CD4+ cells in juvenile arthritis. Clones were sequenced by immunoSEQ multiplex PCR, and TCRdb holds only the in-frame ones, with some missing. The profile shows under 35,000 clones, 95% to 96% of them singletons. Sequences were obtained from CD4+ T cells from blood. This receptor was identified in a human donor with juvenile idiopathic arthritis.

The CDR3 sequence is CASSDLSRGGRNQPQHF. The DNA for the CDR3 is TGTGCCAGCAGTGATCTCTCTCGGGGAGGGCGCAATCAGCCCCAGCATTTT. The rearrangement joins TRBV27 to TRBJ1-5; D is uncertain. Germline V gives CDR1 MNHEY, CDR2 SMNVEV (reference sequence). The CDR3 is made up of 17 amino acids. Trimming stripped 5 bases from V and 2 bases from J, with 19 bases between.